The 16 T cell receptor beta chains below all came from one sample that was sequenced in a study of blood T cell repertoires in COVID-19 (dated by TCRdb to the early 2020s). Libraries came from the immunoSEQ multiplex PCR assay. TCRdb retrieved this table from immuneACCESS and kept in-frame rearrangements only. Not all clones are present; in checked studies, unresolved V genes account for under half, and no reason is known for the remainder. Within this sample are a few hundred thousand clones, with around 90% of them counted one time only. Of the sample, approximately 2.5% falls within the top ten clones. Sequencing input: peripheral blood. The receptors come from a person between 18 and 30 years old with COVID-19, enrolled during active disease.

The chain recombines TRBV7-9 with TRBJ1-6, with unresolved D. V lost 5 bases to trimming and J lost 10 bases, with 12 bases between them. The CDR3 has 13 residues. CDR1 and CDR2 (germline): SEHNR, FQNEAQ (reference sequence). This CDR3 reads CASSGRVESPLHF. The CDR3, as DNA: TGTGCCAGCAGCGGGAGGGTGGAGTCACCCCTCCACTTT.

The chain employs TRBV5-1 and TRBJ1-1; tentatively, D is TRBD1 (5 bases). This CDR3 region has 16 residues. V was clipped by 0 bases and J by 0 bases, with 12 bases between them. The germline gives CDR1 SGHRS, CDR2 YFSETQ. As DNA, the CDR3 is TGCGCCAGCAGCTTGGCCAATGGGGGGGTGAACACTGAAGCTTTCTTT. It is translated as CASSLANGGVNTEAFF.

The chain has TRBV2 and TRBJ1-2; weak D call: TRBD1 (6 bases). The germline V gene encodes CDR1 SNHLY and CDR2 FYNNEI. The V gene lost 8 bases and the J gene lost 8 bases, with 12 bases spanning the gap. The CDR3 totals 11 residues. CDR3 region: CASQGWSGYTF. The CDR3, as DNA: TGTGCCAGCCAGGGGTGGAGCGGCTACACCTTC.

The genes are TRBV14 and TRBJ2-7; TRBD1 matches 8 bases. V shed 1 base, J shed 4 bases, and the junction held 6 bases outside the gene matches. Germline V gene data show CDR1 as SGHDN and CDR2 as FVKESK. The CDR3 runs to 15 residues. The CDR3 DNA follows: TGTGCCAGCAGCCAAGGGACAGGGCCTTTTTACGAGCAGTACTTC. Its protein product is CASSQGTGPFYEQYF.

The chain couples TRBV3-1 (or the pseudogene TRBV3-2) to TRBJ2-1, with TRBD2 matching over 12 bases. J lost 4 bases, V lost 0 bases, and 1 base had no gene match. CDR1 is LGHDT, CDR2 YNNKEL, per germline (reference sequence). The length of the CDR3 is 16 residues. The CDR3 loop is CASSQDLAGGYNEQFF. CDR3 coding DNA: TGTGCCAGCAGCCAAGATCTAGCGGGAGGGTACAATGAGCAGTTCTTC.

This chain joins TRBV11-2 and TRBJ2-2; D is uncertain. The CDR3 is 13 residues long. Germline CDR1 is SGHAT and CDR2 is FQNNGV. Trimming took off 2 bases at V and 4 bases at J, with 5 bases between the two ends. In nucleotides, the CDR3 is TGTGCCAGCAGCTTATATGTCACCGGGGAGCTGTTTTTT. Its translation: CASSLYVTGELFF.

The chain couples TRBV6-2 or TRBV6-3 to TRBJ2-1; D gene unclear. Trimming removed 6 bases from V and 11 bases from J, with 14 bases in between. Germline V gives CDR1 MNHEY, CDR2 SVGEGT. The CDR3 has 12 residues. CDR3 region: CASSRFTDQQFF. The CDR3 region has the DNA TGTGCCAGCAGCCGATTTACAGATCAGCAGTTCTTC.

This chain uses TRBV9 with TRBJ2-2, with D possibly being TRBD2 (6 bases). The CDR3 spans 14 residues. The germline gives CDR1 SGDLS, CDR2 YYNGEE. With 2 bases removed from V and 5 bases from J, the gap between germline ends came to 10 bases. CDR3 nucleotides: TGTGCCAGCAGCGTTCATCGGGGGACCGGGGAGCTGTTTTTT. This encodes CASSVHRGTGELFF. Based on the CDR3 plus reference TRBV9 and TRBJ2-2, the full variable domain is DSGVTQTPKHLITATGQRVTLRCSPRSGDLSVYWYQQSLDQGLQFLIQYYNGEERAKGNILERFSAQQFPDLHSELNLSSLELGDSALYFCASSVHRGTGELFFGEGSRLTVL.

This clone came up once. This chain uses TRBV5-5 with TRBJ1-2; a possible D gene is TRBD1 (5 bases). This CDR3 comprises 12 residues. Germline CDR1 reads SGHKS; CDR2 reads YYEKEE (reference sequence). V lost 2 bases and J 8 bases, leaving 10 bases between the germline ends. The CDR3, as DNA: TGTGCCAGCAGCTTCGATAACAGGGGCTACACCTTC. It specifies CASSFDNRGYTF.

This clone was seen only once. CDR3 coding DNA: TGTGCCAGCAGCTCCCGACAGGGAAATACTTCACCCCTCCACTTT. Its translation: CASSSRQGNTSPLHF. The V call is TRBV7-2, the J call TRBJ1-6; 7 bases line up with TRBD1. V was clipped by 4 bases and J by 9 bases; unmatched bases: 9. Germline CDR1 and CDR2: SGHTA and FQGNSA. CDR3 length: 15 residues.

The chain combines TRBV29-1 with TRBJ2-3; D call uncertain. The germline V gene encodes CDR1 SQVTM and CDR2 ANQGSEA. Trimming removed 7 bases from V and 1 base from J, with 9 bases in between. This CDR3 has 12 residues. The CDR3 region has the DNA TGCAGCGCGAACTTGGGCACAGATACGCAGTATTTT. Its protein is CSANLGTDTQYF.

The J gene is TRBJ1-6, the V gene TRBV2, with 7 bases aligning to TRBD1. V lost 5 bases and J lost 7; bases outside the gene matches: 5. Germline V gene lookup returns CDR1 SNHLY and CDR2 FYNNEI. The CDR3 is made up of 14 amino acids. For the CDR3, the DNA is TGTGCCAGCAGTCCGGGGGACAGCAATTCACCCCTCCACTTT. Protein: CASSPGDSNSPLHF.

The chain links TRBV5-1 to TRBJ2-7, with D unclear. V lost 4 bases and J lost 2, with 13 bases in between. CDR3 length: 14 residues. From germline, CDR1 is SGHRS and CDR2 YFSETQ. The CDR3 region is CASSPSSAAYEQYF. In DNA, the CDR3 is TGCGCCAGCAGCCCCTCCAGCGCTGCCTACGAGCAGTACTTC.

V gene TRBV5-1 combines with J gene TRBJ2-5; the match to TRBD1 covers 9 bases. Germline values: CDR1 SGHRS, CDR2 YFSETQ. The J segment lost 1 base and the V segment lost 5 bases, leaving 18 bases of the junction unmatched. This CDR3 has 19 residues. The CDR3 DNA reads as TGCGCCAGCAGGCCGAACAGCTTCTCGGGACAGGGCGTCCAAGAGACCCAGTACTTC. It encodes CASRPNSFSGQGVQETQYF.

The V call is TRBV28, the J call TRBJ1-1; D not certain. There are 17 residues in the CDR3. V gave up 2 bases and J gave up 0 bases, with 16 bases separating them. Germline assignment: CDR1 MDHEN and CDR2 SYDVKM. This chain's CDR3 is CASSLIWRNFMNTEAFF. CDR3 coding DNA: TGTGCCAGCAGTTTAATTTGGAGAAATTTTATGAACACTGAAGCTTTCTTT. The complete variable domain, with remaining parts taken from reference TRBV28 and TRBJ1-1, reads DVKVTQSSRYLVKRTGEKVFLECVQDMDHENMFWYRQDPGLGLRLIYFSYDVKMKEKGDIPEGYSVSREKKERFSLILESASTNQTSMYLCASSLIWRNFMNTEAFFGQGTRLTVV.

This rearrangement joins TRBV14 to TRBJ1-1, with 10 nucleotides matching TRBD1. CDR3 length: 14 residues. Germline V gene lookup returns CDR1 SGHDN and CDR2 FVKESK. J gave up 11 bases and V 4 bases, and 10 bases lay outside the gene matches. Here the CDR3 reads CASSLGPGTGVAFF. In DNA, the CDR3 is TGTGCCAGCAGCCTGGGTCCCGGGACAGGGGTTGCTTTCTTT.